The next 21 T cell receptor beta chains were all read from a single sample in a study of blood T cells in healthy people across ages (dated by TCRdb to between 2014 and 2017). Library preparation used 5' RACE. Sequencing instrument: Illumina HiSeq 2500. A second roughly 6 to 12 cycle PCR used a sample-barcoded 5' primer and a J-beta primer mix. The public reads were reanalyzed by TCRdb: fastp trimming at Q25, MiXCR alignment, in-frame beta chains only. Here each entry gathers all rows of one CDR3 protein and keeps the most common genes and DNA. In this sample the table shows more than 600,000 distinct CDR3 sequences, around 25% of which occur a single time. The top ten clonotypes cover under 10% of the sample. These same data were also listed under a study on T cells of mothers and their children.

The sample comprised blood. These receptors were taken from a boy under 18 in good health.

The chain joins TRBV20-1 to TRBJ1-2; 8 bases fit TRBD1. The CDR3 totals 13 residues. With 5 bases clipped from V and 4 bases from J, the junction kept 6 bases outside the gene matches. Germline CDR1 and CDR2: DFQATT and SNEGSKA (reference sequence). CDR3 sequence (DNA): TGCAGTGCTCGTCTGGGACAGGCCTATGGCTACACCTTC. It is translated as CSARLGQAYGYTF.

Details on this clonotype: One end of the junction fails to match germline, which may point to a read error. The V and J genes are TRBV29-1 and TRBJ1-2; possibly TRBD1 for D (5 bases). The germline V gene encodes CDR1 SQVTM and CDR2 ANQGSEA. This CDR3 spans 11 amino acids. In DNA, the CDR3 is TGCAGCGTTGAGAGGGCAGGGAAGGTGGCCTTC. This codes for CSVERAGKVAF. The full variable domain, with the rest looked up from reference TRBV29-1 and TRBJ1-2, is SAVISQKPSRDICQRGTSLTIQCQVDSQVTMMFWYRQQPGQSLTLIATANQGSEATYESGFVIDKFPISRPNLTFSTLTVSNMSPEDSSIYLCSVERAGKVAFGSGTRLTVV.

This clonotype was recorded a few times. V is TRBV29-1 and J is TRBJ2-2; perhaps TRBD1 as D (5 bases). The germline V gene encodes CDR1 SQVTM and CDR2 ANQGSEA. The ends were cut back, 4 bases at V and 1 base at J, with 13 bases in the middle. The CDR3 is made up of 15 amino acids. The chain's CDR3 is CSVVTATKNTGELFF. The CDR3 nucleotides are TGCAGCGTTGTGACAGCCACGAAGAACACCGGGGAGCTGTTTTTT.

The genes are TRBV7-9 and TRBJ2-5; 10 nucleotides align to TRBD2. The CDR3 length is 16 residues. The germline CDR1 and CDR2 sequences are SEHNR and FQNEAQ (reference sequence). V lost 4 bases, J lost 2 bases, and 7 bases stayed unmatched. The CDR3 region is CASSSSGLAEQETQYF. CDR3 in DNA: TGTGCCAGCAGCTCATCCGGACTAGCGGAACAAGAGACCCAGTACTTC.

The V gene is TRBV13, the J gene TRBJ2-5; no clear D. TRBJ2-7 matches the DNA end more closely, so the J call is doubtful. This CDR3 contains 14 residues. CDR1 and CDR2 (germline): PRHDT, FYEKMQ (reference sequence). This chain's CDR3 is CASSSPATRYEQYF. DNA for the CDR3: TGTGCCAGCAGCTCCCCCGCGACTCGTTACGAGCAGTACTTC.

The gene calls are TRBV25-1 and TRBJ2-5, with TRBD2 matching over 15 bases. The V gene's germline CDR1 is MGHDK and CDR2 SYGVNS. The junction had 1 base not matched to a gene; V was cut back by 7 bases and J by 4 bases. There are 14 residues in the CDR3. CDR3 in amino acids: CASKGLAGGETQYF. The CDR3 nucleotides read TGTGCCAGCAAGGGACTAGCGGGAGGAGAGACCCAGTACTTC.

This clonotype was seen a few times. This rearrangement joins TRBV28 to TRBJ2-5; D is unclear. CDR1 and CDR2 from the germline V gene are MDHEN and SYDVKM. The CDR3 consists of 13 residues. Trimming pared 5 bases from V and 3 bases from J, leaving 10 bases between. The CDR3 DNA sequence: TGTGCCAGCAGTCCCCACAACGAAGAGACCCAGTACTTC. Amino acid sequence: CASSPHNEETQYF.

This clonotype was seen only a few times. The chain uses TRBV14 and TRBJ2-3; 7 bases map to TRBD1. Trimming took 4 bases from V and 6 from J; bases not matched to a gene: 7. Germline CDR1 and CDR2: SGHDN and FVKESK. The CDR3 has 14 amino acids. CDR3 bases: TGTGCCAGCAGCCCACGACAGGGCATGGATACGCAGTATTTT. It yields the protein CASSPRQGMDTQYF. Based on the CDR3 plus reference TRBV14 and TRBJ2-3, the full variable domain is EAGVTQFPSHSVIEKGQTVTLRCDPISGHDNLYWYRRVMGKEIKFLLHFVKESKQDESGMPNNRFLAERTGGTYSTLKVQPAELEDSGVYFCASSPRQGMDTQYFGPGTRLTVL.

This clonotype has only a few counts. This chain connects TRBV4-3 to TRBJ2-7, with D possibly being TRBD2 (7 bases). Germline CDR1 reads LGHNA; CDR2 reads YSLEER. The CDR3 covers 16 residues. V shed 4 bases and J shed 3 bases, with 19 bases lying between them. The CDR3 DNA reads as TGCGCCAGCAGCCCCGCAAGGGGGGGGTTGGGCTACGAGCAGTACTTC. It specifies CASSPARGGLGYEQYF.

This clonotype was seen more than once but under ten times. The CDR3 DNA sequence: TGTGCCAGCAACCTACAGGGGGTTTTCTACGAGCAGTACTTC. It specifies CASNLQGVFYEQYF. This chain connects TRBV12-3 or TRBV12-4 to TRBJ2-7, with 8 nucleotides matching TRBD1. This CDR3 is built from 14 residues. V lost 7 bases to trimming and J lost 3 bases; unmatched junction nucleotides: 8.

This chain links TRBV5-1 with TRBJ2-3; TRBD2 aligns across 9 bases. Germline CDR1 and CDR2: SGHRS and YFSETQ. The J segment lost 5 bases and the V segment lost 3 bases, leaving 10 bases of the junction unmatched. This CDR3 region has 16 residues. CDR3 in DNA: TGCGCCAGCAGCTCCGGAAGTAGCGGGAGTGGAGATACGCAGTATTTT. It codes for CASSSGSSGSGDTQYF.

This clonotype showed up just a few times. The DNA for the CDR3 is TGTGCCAGCACCCTGACTAGCGGGAGATCAGATGAGCAGTTCTTC. This sequence encodes CASTLTSGRSDEQFF. The chain couples TRBV12-3 or TRBV12-4 to TRBJ2-1, with 12 bases aligning to TRBD2. Unmatched junction bases numbered 9, after V lost 7 bases and J lost 8 bases. The CDR3 is 15 amino acids.

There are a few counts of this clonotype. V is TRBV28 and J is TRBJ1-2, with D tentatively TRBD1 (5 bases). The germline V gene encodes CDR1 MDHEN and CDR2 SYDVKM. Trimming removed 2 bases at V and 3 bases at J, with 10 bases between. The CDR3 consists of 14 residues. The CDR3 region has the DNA TGTGCCAGCAGTTTACAGGGACCGCACTATGGCTACACCTTC. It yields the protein CASSLQGPHYGYTF.

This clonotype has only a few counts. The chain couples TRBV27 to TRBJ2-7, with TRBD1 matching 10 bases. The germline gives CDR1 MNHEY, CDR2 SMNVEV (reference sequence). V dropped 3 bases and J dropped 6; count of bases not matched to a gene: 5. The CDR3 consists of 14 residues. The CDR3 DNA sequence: TGTGCCAGCAGTTTTGGGACAGGGGTCTCCGAGCAGTACTTC. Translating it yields CASSFGTGVSEQYF.

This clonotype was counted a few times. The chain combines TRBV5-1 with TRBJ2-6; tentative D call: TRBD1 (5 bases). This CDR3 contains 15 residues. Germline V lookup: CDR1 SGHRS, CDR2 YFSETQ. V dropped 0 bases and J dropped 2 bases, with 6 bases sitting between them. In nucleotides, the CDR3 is TGCGCCAGCAGCTTGGCGGACACTGGGGCCAACGTCCTGACTTTC. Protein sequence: CASSLADTGANVLTF.

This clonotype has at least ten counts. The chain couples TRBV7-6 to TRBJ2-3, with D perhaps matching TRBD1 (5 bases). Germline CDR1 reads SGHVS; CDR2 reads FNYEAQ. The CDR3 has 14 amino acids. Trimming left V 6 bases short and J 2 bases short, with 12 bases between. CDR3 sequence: CASSRQILTDTQYF. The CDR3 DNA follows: TGTGCCAGCAGTCGACAGATTCTCACAGATACGCAGTATTTT.

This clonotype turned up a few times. The CDR3 DNA is TGTGCCAGCAGCTTAATCGGGGGATACACAGATACGCAGTATTTT. Translated, it gives CASSLIGGYTDTQYF. V gene TRBV7-3 combines with J gene TRBJ2-3, with a possible D match to TRBD2 (6 bases). CDR1 is SGHTA and CDR2 is FQGTGA in the germline V gene. V was pared by 1 base and J by 2 bases, with 10 bases between. The CDR3 sequence is 15 residues long.

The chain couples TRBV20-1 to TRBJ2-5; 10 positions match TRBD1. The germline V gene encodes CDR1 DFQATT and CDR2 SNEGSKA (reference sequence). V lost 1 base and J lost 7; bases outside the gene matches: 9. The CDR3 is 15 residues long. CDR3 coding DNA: TGCAGTGCTAGAGCGGCCGGGACAGGGGTGTGGACCCAGTACTTC. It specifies CSARAAGTGVWTQYF.

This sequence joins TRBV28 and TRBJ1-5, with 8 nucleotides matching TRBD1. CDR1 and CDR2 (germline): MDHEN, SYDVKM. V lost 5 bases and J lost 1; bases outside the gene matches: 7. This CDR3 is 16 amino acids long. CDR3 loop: CASSVTGAGSNQPQHF. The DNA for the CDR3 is TGTGCCAGCAGTGTGACAGGGGCCGGGAGCAATCAGCCCCAGCATTTT.

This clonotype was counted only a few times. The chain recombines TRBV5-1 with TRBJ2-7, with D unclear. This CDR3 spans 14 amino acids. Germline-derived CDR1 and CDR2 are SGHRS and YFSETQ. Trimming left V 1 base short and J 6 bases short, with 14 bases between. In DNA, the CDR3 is TGCGCCAGCAGCTTGTACGGAGAACCCACCGAGCAGTACTTC. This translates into CASSLYGEPTEQYF. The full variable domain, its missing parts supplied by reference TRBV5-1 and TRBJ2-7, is KAGVTQTPRYLIKTRGQQVTLSCSPISGHRSVSWYQQTPGQGLQFLFEYFSETQRNKGNFPGRFSGRQFSNSRSEMNVSTLELGDSALYLCASSLYGEPTEQYFGPGTRLTVT.

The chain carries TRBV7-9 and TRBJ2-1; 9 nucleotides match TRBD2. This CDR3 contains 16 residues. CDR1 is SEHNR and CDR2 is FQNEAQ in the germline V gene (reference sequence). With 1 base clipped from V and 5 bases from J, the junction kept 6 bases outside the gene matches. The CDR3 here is CASSLVLAGEHNEQFF. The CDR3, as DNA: TGTGCCAGCAGCTTAGTCTTAGCGGGGGAACACAATGAGCAGTTCTTC.